One sample yielded the 30 T cell receptor beta chains listed below, sequenced in a study of shared clonotypes between healthy human individuals. The assay was immunoSEQ multiplex PCR, and TCRdb's table has in-frame clones only and misses some. The sample holds 2 million to 3 million clones, over 85% seen once. Input material: naive CD4+ T cells from PBMCs. Noted subset: CD45RA+ positively selected. Receptor source: a man between 18 and 29 years old in good health. Some clones in this sample may be carry-over from other donors' samples.

This clone was picked up one time. V and J are TRBV28 and TRBJ2-1, with 13 positions matching TRBD2. In germline, CDR1 is MDHEN, CDR2 SYDVKM. CDR3 length equals 16 residues. The ends lost 4 bases at V and 7 bases at J; junction bases unmatched: 7. CDR3 sequence reads: CASSSALAGGPNEQFF. The CDR3 region has the DNA TGTGCCAGCAGTTCCGCACTAGCGGGAGGGCCTAATGAGCAGTTCTTC.

The count of this clone is one. The chain carries TRBV6-5 and TRBJ2-7, with 11 bases that match TRBD2. This CDR3 comprises 14 residues. V was pared by 6 bases and J by 8 bases, with 9 bases of the junction left unmatched. Looked up from germline, CDR1 is MNHEY and CDR2 is SVGAGI. The CDR3 here is CASRRGLAVEQQYF. The DNA for the CDR3 is TGTGCCAGCAGACGGGGACTAGCGGTCGAACAGCAGTACTTC.

V and J are TRBV15 and TRBJ1-2; possibly TRBD1 for D (6 bases). CDR3 length equals 18 residues. The germline V gene has CDR1 LNHNV and CDR2 YYDKDF (reference sequence). V lost 0 bases and J lost 0, with 17 bases in between. CDR3 DNA sequence: TGTGCCACCAGCAGAGACCTCAATAGCAGGGGAGCTAACTATGGCTACACCTTC. Amino acids: CATSRDLNSRGANYGYTF. Variable domain in full (rest from reference TRBV15 and TRBJ1-2): DAMVIQNPRYQVTQFGKPVTLSCSQTLNHNVMYWYQQKSSQAPKLLFHYYDKDFNNEADTPDNFQSRRPNTSFCFLDIRSPGLGDTAMYLCATSRDLNSRGANYGYTFGSGTRLTVV.

Only one count was recorded for this clone. The gene calls are TRBV28 and TRBJ2-1; D remains unclear. V was trimmed by 3 bases and J by 0 bases, leaving 12 bases between them. The CDR3 length is 16 residues. Germline CDR1 is MDHEN and CDR2 is SYDVKM. DNA of the CDR3: TGTGCCAGCAGTTTTTCGTGGGGTAGCTCCTACAATGAGCAGTTCTTC. This sequence encodes CASSFSWGSSYNEQFF.

The J gene is TRBJ2-5, the V gene TRBV6-1; weak D call: TRBD1 (5 bases). This CDR3 contains 13 residues. Trimming removed 5 bases at V and 2 bases at J, with 9 bases between. The V gene's germline CDR1 is MNHNS and CDR2 SASEGT. The CDR3 coding sequence is TGTGCCAGCAGTAGGACACAACAAGAGACCCAGTACTTC. Its translation: CASSRTQQETQYF.

The chain recombines TRBV11-2 with TRBJ2-2; 13 nucleotides align to TRBD2. CDR1 SGHAT and CDR2 FQNNGV come from the germline V gene. This CDR3 comprises 19 residues. Germline trimming cut 5 bases from V and 0 bases from J; bases unmatched to any gene: 9. CDR3 sequence reads: CASSLRLAGGTANTGELFF. In DNA form, the CDR3 reads TGTGCCAGCAGCCTAAGACTAGCGGGAGGAACCGCGAACACCGGGGAGCTGTTTTTT.

V and J are TRBV5-6 and TRBJ2-3; TRBD1 matches at 8 bases. J lost 2 bases, V lost 0 bases, and 5 bases had no gene match. Germline values: CDR1 SGHDT, CDR2 YYEEEE. The CDR3 covers 16 residues. The CDR3 here is CASSLGMTGDTDTQYF. Written as DNA, the CDR3 is TGTGCCAGCAGCTTGGGTATGACAGGGGACACAGATACGCAGTATTTT.

The rearrangement joins TRBV30 to TRBJ1-1, with D possibly being TRBD1 (5 bases). The ends were cut back, 5 bases at V and 5 bases at J, with 24 bases in the middle. Germline CDR1 is GTSNPN and CDR2 is SVGIG (reference sequence). The CDR3 has 16 residues. The CDR3 loop reads CAWGGTSLGRVTEAFF. For the CDR3, the DNA is TGTGCCTGGGGGGGAACCTCATTGGGGAGGGTTACTGAAGCTTTCTTT. Supplemented by reference TRBV30 and TRBJ1-1, the full variable domain reads SQTIHQWPATLVQPVGSPLSLECTVEGTSNPNLYWYRQAAGRGLQLLFYSVGIGQISSEVPQNLSASRPQDRQFILSSKKLLLSDSGFYLCAWGGTSLGRVTEAFFGQGTRLTVV.

This chain uses TRBV28 with TRBJ1-2; a weak D match, TRBD1 (5 bases). The CDR3 contains 16 residues. Germline CDR1 is MDHEN and CDR2 is SYDVKM. V lost 3 bases and J 3 bases, leaving 17 bases between the germline ends. The CDR3 DNA follows: TGTGCCAGCAGTTTTCTTAGGGGCGGGGGGTACTATGGCTACACCTTC. Protein: CASSFLRGGGYYGYTF.

The chain carries TRBV27 and TRBJ1-1, with D uncertain. CDR1 is MNHEY and CDR2 is SMNVEV in the germline V gene (reference sequence). V was shortened by 6 bases and J by 4 bases, with 12 bases between the two germline ends. The CDR3 consists of 13 residues. The CDR3 region has the DNA TGTGCCAGCAGCTCAAACACGGGCACTGAAGCTTTCTTT. Protein: CASSSNTGTEAFF.

J is TRBJ2-2 and V is TRBV6-1, with unresolved D. CDR1 and CDR2 from the germline V gene are MNHNS and SASEGT. V lost 4 bases, J lost 6 bases, and 12 bases lay in between. This CDR3 is built from 14 residues. CDR3 nucleotide sequence: TGTGCCAGCAGTGTTGGGCCTTGGGCCGGGGAGCTGTTTTTT. Its protein is CASSVGPWAGELFF.

On this clone itself: The same CDR3 is also encoded by other DNA sequences in this sample. V and J are TRBV5-1 and TRBJ1-1; no clear D gene. CDR1 and CDR2 from the germline V gene are SGHRS and YFSETQ. Trimming removed 0 bases from V and 5 bases from J, with 5 bases in between. The CDR3 spans 12 residues. The CDR3 sequence is CASSLVGTEAFF. In DNA form, the CDR3 reads TGCGCCAGCAGCTTGGTTGGAACTGAAGCTTTCTTT.

The V gene is TRBV7-9, the J gene TRBJ2-3; TRBD2 matches at 7 bases. The germline CDR1 and CDR2 sequences are SEHNR and FQNEAQ (reference sequence). V gave up 5 bases and J gave up 2 bases; unmatched junction bases: 10. The CDR3 sequence is 16 residues long. Here the CDR3 DNA reads TGTGCCAGCAGCCCGGGGGGAGGCAGGGCCACAGATACGCAGTATTTT. Translating it yields CASSPGGGRATDTQYF.

The genes are TRBV7-3 and TRBJ2-3; 8 bases fit TRBD1. Germline loops: CDR1 SGHTA, CDR2 FQGTGA. With 4 bases clipped from V and 4 bases from J, the junction kept 7 bases outside the gene matches. This CDR3 has 15 residues. DNA of the CDR3: TGTGCCAGCAGCTCTAGGGCAGGGGGCGCAGATACGCAGTATTTT. Translating gives CASSSRAGGADTQYF.

Notes on this clone: Other DNA sequences in the sample encode the same CDR3. This sequence joins TRBV2 and TRBJ2-2; 10 bases agree with TRBD1. V shed 4 bases, J shed 5 bases, and the junction held 4 bases outside the gene matches. CDR3 length equals 15 residues. The germline V gene has CDR1 SNHLY and CDR2 FYNNEI. The CDR3 spells CASSGRDRGTGELFF. The CDR3 DNA sequence: TGTGCCAGCAGTGGCCGGGACAGGGGTACCGGGGAGCTGTTTTTT.

The genes are TRBV15 and TRBJ2-3; D might be TRBD2 (5 bases). V lost 0 bases, J lost 5 bases, and 18 bases lay in between. CDR1 LNHNV and CDR2 YYDKDF come from the germline V gene (reference sequence). The CDR3 consists of 17 residues. Written as DNA, the CDR3 is TGTGCCACCAGCAGAGATGGATTGAGGGCGCGGGTAGATACGCAGTATTTT. Translation: CATSRDGLRARVDTQYF.

The rearrangement links TRBV7-2 to TRBJ1-4; 8 bases line up with TRBD1. This CDR3 is 15 amino acids long. Germline V gene lookup returns CDR1 SGHTA and CDR2 FQGNSA. V dropped 0 bases and J dropped 5; count of bases not matched to a gene: 2. This CDR3 is CASSLAWTGNEKLFF. CDR3 DNA sequence: TGTGCCAGCAGCTTAGCTTGGACAGGGAATGAAAAACTGTTTTTT.

This chain joins TRBV11-3 and TRBJ2-2, with D perhaps TRBD1 (5 bases). The CDR3 sequence is 14 residues long. The germline V gene has CDR1 SGHNT and CDR2 YENEEA. V was pared by 3 bases and J by 4 bases, with 9 bases between. The CDR3 bases are TGTGCCAGCAGCTTCAGGGCTTCCACCGGGGAGCTGTTTTTT. This translates into CASSFRASTGELFF.

The chain combines TRBV4-2 with TRBJ2-2; D perhaps matches TRBD1 (5 bases). The germline V gene encodes CDR1 LGHNA and CDR2 YNFKEQ. The CDR3 sequence is 16 residues long. V was shortened by 0 bases and J by 6 bases, with 14 bases between the two germline ends. DNA of the CDR3: TGTGCCAGCAGCCAAGATCCCCATCTGGGGCCCGGGGAGCTGTTTTTT. Its protein product is CASSQDPHLGPGELFF.

The chain carries TRBV27 and TRBJ1-3; D possibly corresponds to TRBD1 (5 bases). Trimming left V 6 bases short and J 0 bases short, with 9 bases between. Germline lookup yields CDR1 MNHEY and CDR2 SMNVEV (reference sequence). The CDR3 length is 14 residues. The CDR3, as DNA: TGTGCCAGCAGCGGGACGGTCTCTGGAAACACCATATATTTT. Translated, it gives CASSGTVSGNTIYF.

Worth noting for this clone: At one of its ends the junction is not consistent with the germline gene, which may arise from a read error. The V and J genes are TRBV28 and TRBJ1-3; 9 positions match TRBD1. Germline values: CDR1 MDHEN, CDR2 SYDVKM. The CDR3 runs 15 residues. The CDR3 reads CASRSPGTGLRSEQF. The CDR3 bases are TGTGCCAGCAGGTCCCCCGGGACAGGGCTAAGGTCGGAGCAATTT. Looking up the rest from reference TRBV28 and TRBJ1-3 gives the full variable domain: DVKVTQSSRYLVKRTGEKVFLECVQDMDHENMFWYRQDPGLGLRLIYFSYDVKMKEKGDIPEGYSVSREKKERFSLILESASTNQTSMYLCASRSPGTGLRSEQFGEGSWLTVV.

Worth noting for this clone: This sample also contains other DNA sequences that code for the same CDR3. The V gene is TRBV18, the J gene TRBJ2-5, with D possibly being TRBD1 or TRBD2 (5 bases each). Trimming took off 6 bases at V and 4 bases at J, with 12 bases between the two ends. The CDR3 totals 13 residues. Per the germline V gene, CDR1 is KGHSH and CDR2 is LQKENI. The CDR3 DNA is TGTGCCAGCTCCCCCGGGACGGGAGAGACCCAGTACTTC. It specifies CASSPGTGETQYF.

This clone was seen a single time. The chain joins TRBV11-2 to TRBJ2-7; perhaps D is TRBD1 or TRBD2 (5 bases each). The germline V and J ends were trimmed by 0 bases and 3 bases, with 12 bases remaining between them. Germline loops: CDR1 SGHAT, CDR2 FQNNGV. CDR3 length: 15 amino acids. The CDR3 DNA is TGTGCCAGCAGCTTAGATGAGGGGTCAGGCTACGAGCAGTACTTC. Its protein product is CASSLDEGSGYEQYF.

This rearrangement joins TRBV19 to TRBJ1-1; D is ambiguous. The V gene lost 2 bases and the J gene lost 5 bases, with 9 bases spanning the gap. Germline V gene data show CDR1 as LNHDA and CDR2 as SQIVND (reference sequence). The CDR3 sequence is 13 residues long. Here the CDR3 DNA reads TGTGCCAGTAGTATAATGAAAGGGACTGAAGCTTTCTTT. This gives the protein CASSIMKGTEAFF.

A remark on this clone: The sample carries other DNA sequences with the same CDR3. The chain recombines TRBV7-2 with TRBJ2-3; D may be TRBD1 (5 bases). CDR1 and CDR2 from the germline V gene are SGHTA and FQGNSA. CDR3 length equals 14 residues. V was cut by 5 bases and J by 1 base, with 10 bases left in between. The CDR3 coding sequence is TGTGCCAGCAGCCTCCTAGGGGGCACAGATACGCAGTATTTT. Translating it yields CASSLLGGTDTQYF.

V usage is TRBV28 and J usage is TRBJ2-7, with 12 bases matching TRBD1. In germline, CDR1 is MDHEN, CDR2 SYDVKM. CDR3 length: 16 amino acids. V was pared by 9 bases and J by 4 bases, with 13 bases of the junction left unmatched. CDR3 sequence: CASTGTGGVEAYEQYF. Here the CDR3 DNA reads TGTGCCAGTACCGGGACAGGGGGCGTTGAGGCGTACGAGCAGTACTTC.

V gene TRBV18 combines with J gene TRBJ2-2; 7 bases map to TRBD2. The CDR3 is 16 amino acids. V lost 3 bases, J lost 6 bases, and 10 bases stayed unmatched. Germline V gene sequence: CDR1 KGHSH, CDR2 LQKENI. The CDR3 here is CASSPYSGSTPGELFF. CDR3 sequence (DNA): TGTGCCAGCTCACCTTATAGCGGGTCCACCCCCGGGGAGCTGTTTTTT. The whole variable domain, remainder taken from reference TRBV18 and TRBJ2-2, is NAGVMQNPRHLVRRRGQEARLRCSPMKGHSHVYWYRQLPEEGLKFMVYLQKENIIDESGMPKERFSAEFPKEGPSILRIQQVVRGDSAAYFCASSPYSGSTPGELFFGEGSRLTVL.

As concerns this clone: The identical CDR3 is also encoded by other nucleotide sequences in the sample. The chain recombines TRBV7-8 with TRBJ2-3; no reliable D call. V lost 5 bases and J 2 bases, leaving 5 bases between the germline ends. This CDR3 comprises 12 residues. Germline V gene data show CDR1 as SGHVS and CDR2 as FQNEAQ. The chain's CDR3 is CASSPTTDTQYF. CDR3 sequence (DNA): TGTGCCAGCAGCCCGACCACAGATACGCAGTATTTT.

This clone was picked up one time. The chain links TRBV29-1 to TRBJ1-2, with D hard to call. Trimming pared 4 bases from V and 2 bases from J, leaving 11 bases between. The CDR3 totals 13 residues. Germline CDR1 and CDR2: SQVTM and ANQGSEA. The CDR3 region has the DNA TGCAGCGTTGGGGTCGGCCCCAACTATGGCTACACCTTC. Residues: CSVGVGPNYGYTF.

The chain is built from TRBV29-1 and TRBJ1-2; 7 bases map to TRBD1. CDR3 length: 12 amino acids. Germline V lookup: CDR1 SQVTM, CDR2 ANQGSEA. Unmatched junction bases numbered 7, after V lost 8 bases and J lost 4 bases. The CDR3 reads CSTSGTVYGYTF. The CDR3 DNA reads TGCAGCACTTCCGGGACAGTCTATGGCTACACCTTC.